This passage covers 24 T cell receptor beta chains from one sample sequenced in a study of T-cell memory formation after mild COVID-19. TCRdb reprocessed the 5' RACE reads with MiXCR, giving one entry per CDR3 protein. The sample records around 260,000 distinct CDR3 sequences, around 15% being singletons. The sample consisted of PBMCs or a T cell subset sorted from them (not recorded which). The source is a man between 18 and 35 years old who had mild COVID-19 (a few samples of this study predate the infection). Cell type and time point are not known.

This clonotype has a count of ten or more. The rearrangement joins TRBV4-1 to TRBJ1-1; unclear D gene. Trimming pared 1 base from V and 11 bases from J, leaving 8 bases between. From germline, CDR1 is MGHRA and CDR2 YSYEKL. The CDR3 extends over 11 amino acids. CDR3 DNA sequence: TGCGCCAGCAGCCAAGGGGGAAGGGCTTTCTTT. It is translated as CASSQGGRAFF.

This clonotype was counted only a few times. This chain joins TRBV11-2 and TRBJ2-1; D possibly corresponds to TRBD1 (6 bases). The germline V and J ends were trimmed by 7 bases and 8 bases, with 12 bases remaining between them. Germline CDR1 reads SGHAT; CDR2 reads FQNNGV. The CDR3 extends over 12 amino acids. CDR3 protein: CASNSGVHEQFF. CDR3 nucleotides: TGTGCCAGCAACTCAGGGGTACATGAGCAGTTCTTC.

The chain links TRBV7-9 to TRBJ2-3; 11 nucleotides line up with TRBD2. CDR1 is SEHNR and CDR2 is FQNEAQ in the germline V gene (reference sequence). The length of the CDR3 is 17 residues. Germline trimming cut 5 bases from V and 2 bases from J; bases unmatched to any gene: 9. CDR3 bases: TGTGCCAGCAGCCCAGGAGTAGCGGGGGGGATCACAGATACGCAGTATTTT. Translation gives CASSPGVAGGITDTQYF.

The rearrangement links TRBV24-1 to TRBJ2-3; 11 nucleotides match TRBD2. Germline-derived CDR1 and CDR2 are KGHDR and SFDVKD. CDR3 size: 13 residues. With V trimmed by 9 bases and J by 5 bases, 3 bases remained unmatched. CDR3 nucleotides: TGTGCCACCCGTAGCGGGGGGGGAGATACGCAGTATTTT. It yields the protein CATRSGGGDTQYF.

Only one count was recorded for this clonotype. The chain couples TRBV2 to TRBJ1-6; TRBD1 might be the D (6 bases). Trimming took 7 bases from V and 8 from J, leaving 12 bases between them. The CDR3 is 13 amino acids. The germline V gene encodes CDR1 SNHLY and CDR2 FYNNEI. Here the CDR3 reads CASNTAGDSPLHF. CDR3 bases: TGTGCCAGCAATACTGCAGGGGATTCACCCCTCCACTTT. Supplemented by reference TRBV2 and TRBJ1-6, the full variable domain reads EPEVTQTPSHQVTQMGQEVILRCVPISNHLYFYWYRQILGQKVEFLVSFYNNEISEKSEIFDDQFSVERPDGSNFTLKIRSTKLEDSAMYFCASNTAGDSPLHFGNGTRLTVT.

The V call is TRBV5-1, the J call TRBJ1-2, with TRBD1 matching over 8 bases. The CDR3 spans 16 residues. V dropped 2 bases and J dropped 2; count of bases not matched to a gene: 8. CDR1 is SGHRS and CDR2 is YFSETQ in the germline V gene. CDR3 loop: CASSFVGRQGNYGYTF. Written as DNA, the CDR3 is TGCGCCAGCAGCTTTGTGGGCCGACAGGGGAACTATGGCTACACCTTC.

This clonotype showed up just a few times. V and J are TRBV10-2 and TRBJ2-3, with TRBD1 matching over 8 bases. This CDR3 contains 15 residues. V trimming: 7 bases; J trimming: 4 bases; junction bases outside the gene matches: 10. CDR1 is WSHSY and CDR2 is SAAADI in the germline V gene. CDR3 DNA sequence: TGCGCCAGCACTAACGGACAGGGATTTGCAGATACGCAGTATTTT. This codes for CASTNGQGFADTQYF.

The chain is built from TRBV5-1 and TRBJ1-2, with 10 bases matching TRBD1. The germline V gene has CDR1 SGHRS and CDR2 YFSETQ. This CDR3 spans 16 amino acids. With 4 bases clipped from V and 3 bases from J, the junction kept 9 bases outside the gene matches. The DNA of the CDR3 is TGCGCCAGCAGCATGCCGGACAGGGGGTTTCACTATGGCTACACCTTC. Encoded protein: CASSMPDRGFHYGYTF.

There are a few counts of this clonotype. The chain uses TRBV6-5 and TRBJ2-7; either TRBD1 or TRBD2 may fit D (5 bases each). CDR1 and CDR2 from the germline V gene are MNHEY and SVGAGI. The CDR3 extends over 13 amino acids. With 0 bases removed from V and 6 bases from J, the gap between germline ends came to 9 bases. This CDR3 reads CASSYSLRGEQYF. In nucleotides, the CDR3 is TGTGCCAGCAGTTACTCGCTGAGGGGCGAGCAGTACTTC.

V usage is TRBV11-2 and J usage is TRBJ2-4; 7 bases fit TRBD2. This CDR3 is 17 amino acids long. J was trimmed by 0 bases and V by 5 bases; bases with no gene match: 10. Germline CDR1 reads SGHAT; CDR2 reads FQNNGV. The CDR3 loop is CASSPLWGGRAKNIQYF. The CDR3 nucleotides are TGTGCCAGCAGCCCCCTTTGGGGGGGTAGAGCCAAAAACATTCAGTACTTC.

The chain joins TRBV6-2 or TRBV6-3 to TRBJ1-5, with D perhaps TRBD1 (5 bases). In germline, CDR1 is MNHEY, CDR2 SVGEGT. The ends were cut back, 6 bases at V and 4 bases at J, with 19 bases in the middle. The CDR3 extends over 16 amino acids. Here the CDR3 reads CASSQRGSGGNQPQHF. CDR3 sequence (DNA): TGTGCCAGCAGCCAACGGGGTTCTGGGGGGAATCAGCCCCAGCATTTT.

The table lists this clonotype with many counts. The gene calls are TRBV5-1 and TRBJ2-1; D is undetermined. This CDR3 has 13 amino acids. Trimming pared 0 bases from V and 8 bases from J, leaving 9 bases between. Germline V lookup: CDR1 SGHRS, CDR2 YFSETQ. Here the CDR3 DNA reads TGCGCCAGCAGCTTGGCACCCGGTTATGAGCAGTTCTTC. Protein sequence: CASSLAPGYEQFF.

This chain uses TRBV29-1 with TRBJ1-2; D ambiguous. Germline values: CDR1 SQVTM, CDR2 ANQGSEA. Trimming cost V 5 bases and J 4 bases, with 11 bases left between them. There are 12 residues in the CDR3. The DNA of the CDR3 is TGCAGCGTTAGCAGTCCCTCCTATGGCTACACCTTC. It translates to CSVSSPSYGYTF.

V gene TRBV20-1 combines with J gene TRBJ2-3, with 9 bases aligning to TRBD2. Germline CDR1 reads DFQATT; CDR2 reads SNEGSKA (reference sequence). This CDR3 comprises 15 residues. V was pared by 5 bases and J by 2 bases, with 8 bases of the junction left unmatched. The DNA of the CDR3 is TGCAGTGCTGAAGGAGCGGGGGGATACACAGATACGCAGTATTTT. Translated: CSAEGAGGYTDTQYF.

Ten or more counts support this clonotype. The CDR3, as DNA: TGTGCCAGCAGTCGGGGGGAGACCCAGTACTTC. It is translated as CASSRGETQYF. V usage is TRBV12-3 or TRBV12-4 and J usage is TRBJ2-5; tentative D call: TRBD2 (6 bases). This CDR3 is built from 11 residues. V dropped 5 bases and J dropped 5 bases, with 6 bases sitting between them.

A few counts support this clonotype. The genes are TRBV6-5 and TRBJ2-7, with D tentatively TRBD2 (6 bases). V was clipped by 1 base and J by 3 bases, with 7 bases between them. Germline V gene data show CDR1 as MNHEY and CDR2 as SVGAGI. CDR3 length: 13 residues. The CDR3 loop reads CASSYFSGYEQYF. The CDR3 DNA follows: TGTGCCAGCAGTTACTTTAGCGGCTACGAGCAGTACTTC.

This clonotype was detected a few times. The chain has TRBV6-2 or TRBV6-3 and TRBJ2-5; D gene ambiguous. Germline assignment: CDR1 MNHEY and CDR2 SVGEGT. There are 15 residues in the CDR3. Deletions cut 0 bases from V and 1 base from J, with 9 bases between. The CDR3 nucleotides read TGTGCCAGCAGTTACTCTTTTAGGGCCCAAGAGACCCAGTACTTC. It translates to CASSYSFRAQETQYF.

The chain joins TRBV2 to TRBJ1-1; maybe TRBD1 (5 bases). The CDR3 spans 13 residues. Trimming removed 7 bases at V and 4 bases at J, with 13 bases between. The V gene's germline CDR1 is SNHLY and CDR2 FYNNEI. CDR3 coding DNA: TGTGCCAGCATCGGGGCTCCGGGCACTGAAGCTTTCTTT. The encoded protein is CASIGAPGTEAFF.

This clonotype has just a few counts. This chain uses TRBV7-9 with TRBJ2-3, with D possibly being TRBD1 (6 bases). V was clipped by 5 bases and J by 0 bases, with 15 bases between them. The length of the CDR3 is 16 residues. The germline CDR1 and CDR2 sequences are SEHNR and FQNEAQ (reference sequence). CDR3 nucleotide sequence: TGTGCCAGCAGCCCAGGACAGCCCTCTAGCACAGATACGCAGTATTTT. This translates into CASSPGQPSSTDTQYF.

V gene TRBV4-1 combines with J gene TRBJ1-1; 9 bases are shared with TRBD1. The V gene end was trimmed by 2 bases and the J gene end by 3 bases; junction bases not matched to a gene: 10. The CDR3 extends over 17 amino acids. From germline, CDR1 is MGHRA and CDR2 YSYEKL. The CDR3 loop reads CASSQPIGQGRYTEAFF. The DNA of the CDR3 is TGCGCCAGCAGCCAACCGATTGGACAGGGGCGGTACACTGAAGCTTTCTTT.

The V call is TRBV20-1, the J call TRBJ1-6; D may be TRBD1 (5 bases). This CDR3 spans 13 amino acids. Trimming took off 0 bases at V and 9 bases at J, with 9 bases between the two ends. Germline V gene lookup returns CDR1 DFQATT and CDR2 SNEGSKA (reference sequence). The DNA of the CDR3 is TGCAGTGCTAGAGAAGGGGCTGGTTCACCCCTCCACTTT. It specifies CSAREGAGSPLHF.

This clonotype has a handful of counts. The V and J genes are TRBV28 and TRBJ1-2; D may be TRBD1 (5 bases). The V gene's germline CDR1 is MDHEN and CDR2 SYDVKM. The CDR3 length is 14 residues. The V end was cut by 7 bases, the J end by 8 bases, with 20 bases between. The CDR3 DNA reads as TGTGCCAGCAACCTTGGTCAGGGTACCGGGGGCTACACCTTC. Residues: CASNLGQGTGGYTF.

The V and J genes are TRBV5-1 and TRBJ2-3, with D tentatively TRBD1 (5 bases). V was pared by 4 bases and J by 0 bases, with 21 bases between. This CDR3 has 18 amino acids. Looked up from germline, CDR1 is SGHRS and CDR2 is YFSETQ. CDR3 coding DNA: TGCGCCAGCAGCCCATTTGGACGAGAGACAGCCAGCACAGATACGCAGTATTTT. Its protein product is CASSPFGRETASTDTQYF.

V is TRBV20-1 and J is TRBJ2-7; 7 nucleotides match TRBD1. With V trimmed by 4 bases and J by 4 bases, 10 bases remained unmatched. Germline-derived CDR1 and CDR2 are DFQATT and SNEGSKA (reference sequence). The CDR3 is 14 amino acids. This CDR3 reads CSAIYPTGRYEQYF. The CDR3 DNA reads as TGCAGTGCTATCTACCCGACAGGGAGATACGAGCAGTACTTC.